The 29 T cell receptor beta chains below all came from one sample that was sequenced in a study of cytomegalovirus exposure and HLA in healthy donors. The PCR was carried out with 60 Vbeta primers and 13 Jbeta primers. Method: immunoSEQ multiplex PCR; TCRdb's copy keeps in-frame clones and lacks some. The sample lists 180,000 or so clones; 75% to 85% were seen once. Input material: PBMCs. All receptors derive from a man aged 18-30 years in good health and CMV-seronegative.

This clone was counted a few times. This CDR3 is CASSRPTGGYTF. DNA for the CDR3: TGTGCCAGCAGTCGACCCACGGGAGGCTACACCTTC. V and J are TRBV6-5 and TRBJ1-2; D call uncertain. The germline CDR1 and CDR2 sequences are MNHEY and SVGAGI. V was shortened by 5 bases and J by 8 bases, with 12 bases between the two germline ends. The CDR3 loop spans 12 amino acids.

The gene calls are TRBV6-1 and TRBJ1-2; 7 nucleotides align to TRBD1. The CDR3 covers 14 residues. V lost 8 bases and J lost 4; bases outside the gene matches: 10. Germline-derived CDR1 and CDR2 are MNHNS and SASEGT. The CDR3 nucleotides are TGTGCCAGCGTAATAACAGGGGCCTTCTATGGCTACACCTTC. This encodes CASVITGAFYGYTF.

The rearrangement joins TRBV6-1 to TRBJ2-5; TRBD2 matches at 10 bases. CDR3 length: 16 residues. In germline, CDR1 is MNHNS, CDR2 SASEGT. The trim removed 4 bases at V and 2 bases at J, leaving 7 bases unmatched. The CDR3 loop is CASSAHSGGSQETQYF. In DNA form, the CDR3 reads TGTGCCAGCAGTGCACATAGCGGGGGGTCACAAGAGACCCAGTACTTC.

The genes are TRBV29-1 and TRBJ1-3; possibly TRBD1 for D (5 bases). This CDR3 spans 13 amino acids. The germline gives CDR1 SQVTM, CDR2 ANQGSEA. Trimming shortened V by 4 bases and J by 2 bases, and 9 bases separated the two germline ends. CDR3 amino acids: CSVVWGAGNTIYF. The DNA of the CDR3 is TGCAGCGTTGTTTGGGGGGCTGGAAACACCATATATTTT.

This clone was seen only a few times. The genes are TRBV4-1 and TRBJ2-3, with D maybe TRBD2 (7 bases). There are 16 residues in the CDR3. From germline, CDR1 is MGHRA and CDR2 YSYEKL. V dropped 5 bases and J dropped 4 bases, with 19 bases sitting between them. The CDR3 loop reads CASSVSGGGQPDTQYF. CDR3 sequence (DNA): TGCGCCAGCAGCGTTTCTGGGGGGGGGCAACCAGATACGCAGTATTTT.

V usage is TRBV7-2 and J usage is TRBJ2-5; D gene unclear. Germline CDR1 and CDR2: SGHTA and FQGNSA. The CDR3 is 16 residues long. Trimming took 4 bases from V and 7 from J, leaving 22 bases between them. The CDR3 coding sequence is TGTGCCAGCAGCTCCGACCGGAAGGTACAGTCCCTGACCCAGTACTTC. It translates to CASSSDRKVQSLTQYF.

The V gene is TRBV7-8, the J gene TRBJ1-2, with D possibly matching TRBD1 (5 bases). CDR1 SGHVS and CDR2 FQNEAQ come from the germline V gene. The CDR3 runs 12 residues. V was clipped by 5 bases and J by 8 bases, with 12 bases between them. CDR3 in amino acids: CASSPVRGGYTF. In DNA, the CDR3 is TGTGCCAGCAGCCCCGTAAGGGGCGGCTACACCTTC.

The chain employs TRBV7-8 and TRBJ2-1; D not resolved. This CDR3 region has 17 residues. Trimming took off 1 base at V and 0 bases at J, with 13 bases between the two ends. The germline gives CDR1 SGHVS, CDR2 FQNEAQ. In nucleotides, the CDR3 is TGTGCCAGCAGCTTAGTAGAACGAGCTAGCTCCTACAATGAGCAGTTCTTC. Translating gives CASSLVERASSYNEQFF.

This clone has only a few counts. This sequence joins TRBV19 and TRBJ1-1, with a tentative D call TRBD1 (6 bases). The germline V gene encodes CDR1 LNHDA and CDR2 SQIVND (reference sequence). V was shortened by 9 bases and J by 0 bases, with 20 bases between the two germline ends. The CDR3 consists of 16 residues. The CDR3 protein is CASHFGSRGMNTEAFF. CDR3 DNA: TGTGCCAGCCATTTTGGTTCCAGGGGCATGAACACTGAAGCTTTCTTT.

This chain uses TRBV5-1 with TRBJ2-5; 9 nucleotides agree with TRBD2. The last part of the DNA fits TRBJ2-7 better; the J call may be wrong. CDR1 and CDR2 from the germline V gene are SGHRS and YFSETQ. This CDR3 is built from 15 residues. In nucleotides, the CDR3 is TGCGCCAGCAGCTTGGATAGCGGGAGTGGGAACGAGCAGTACTTC. It is translated as CASSLDSGSGNEQYF.

This sequence joins TRBV19 and TRBJ2-1; no clear D gene. The V gene lost 1 base and the J gene lost 8 bases, with 12 bases spanning the gap. The CDR3 sequence is 14 residues long. Germline-derived CDR1 and CDR2 are LNHDA and SQIVND (reference sequence). In DNA, the CDR3 is TGTGCCAGTAGTATAGTGGGCAGGCGAGATGAGCAGTTCTTC. Its translation is CASSIVGRRDEQFF.

CDR3 in amino acids: CASSSPPSSGANVLTF. The CDR3 DNA follows: TGTGCCAGCAGTTCTCCCCCCAGCTCTGGGGCCAACGTCCTGACTTTC. The chain has TRBV28 and TRBJ2-6, with D unresolved. The CDR3 length is 16 residues. Trimming pared 4 bases from V and 0 bases from J, leaving 10 bases between. CDR1 is MDHEN and CDR2 is SYDVKM in the germline V gene.

The sample holds one count of this clone. This chain uses TRBV5-3 with TRBJ1-2; TRBD1 matches at 9 bases. TRBV5-3 is flagged as an ORF with uncertain function. CDR3 length: 13 residues. The trim removed 3 bases at V and 7 bases at J, leaving 4 bases unmatched. CDR3 sequence reads: CARSWDREGGYTF. For the CDR3, the DNA is TGTGCCAGAAGCTGGGACAGGGAGGGTGGCTACACCTTC.

The chain employs TRBV7-8 and TRBJ2-2; D is uncertain. The germline gives CDR1 SGHVS, CDR2 FQNEAQ. The CDR3 sequence is 15 residues long. Trimming shortened V by 5 bases and J by 0 bases, and 10 bases separated the two germline ends. This CDR3 reads CASSPVRPNTGELFF. CDR3 coding DNA: TGTGCCAGCAGCCCGGTTCGCCCGAACACCGGGGAGCTGTTTTTT.

The chain carries TRBV6-6 and TRBJ1-5; 8 bases agree with TRBD1. The J segment lost 7 bases and the V segment lost 5 bases, leaving 13 bases of the junction unmatched. The CDR3 totals 16 residues. The germline gives CDR1 MNHNY, CDR2 SVGAGI (reference sequence). CDR3 in amino acids: CASSHGTGRTRQPQHF. The CDR3 DNA reads TGTGCCAGCAGTCACGGGACAGGCAGGACCAGGCAGCCCCAGCATTTT.

The chain couples TRBV4-1 to TRBJ1-2, with D perhaps matching TRBD1 (5 bases). The V gene's germline CDR1 is MGHRA and CDR2 YSYEKL. Deletions cut 4 bases from V and 2 bases from J, with 14 bases between. This CDR3 is built from 15 residues. CDR3 sequence reads: CASSPTGAVNYGYTF. The CDR3 DNA follows: TGCGCCAGCAGCCCCACAGGCGCCGTCAACTATGGCTACACCTTC.

The chain links TRBV2 to TRBJ2-7, with D unresolved. CDR3 size: 11 residues. CDR1 and CDR2 (germline): SNHLY, FYNNEI. CDR3 sequence: CARSEMGPSFV. Here the CDR3 DNA reads TGTGCCCGCAGTGAAATGGGCCCCAGCTTTGTC.

The chain couples TRBV11-2 to TRBJ2-2; no reliable D call. The CDR3 totals 11 residues. V was clipped by 6 bases and J by 6 bases, with 5 bases between them. CDR1 and CDR2 (germline): SGHAT, FQNNGV. The CDR3 loop reads CASRSPGELFF. The CDR3 DNA follows: TGTGCCAGCAGGAGTCCCGGGGAGCTGTTTTTT.

This clone was recorded only once. The chain couples TRBV5-8 to TRBJ2-1; 13 positions match TRBD2. Germline loops: CDR1 SGHTS, CDR2 YDEGEE. The CDR3 extends over 15 amino acids. The V segment lost 4 bases and the J segment 4 bases; nucleotides outside the gene matches: 2. Here the CDR3 DNA reads TGTGCCAGCAGCGGGGGACTAGCGGGGTACAATGAGCAGTTCTTC. Protein: CASSGGLAGYNEQFF.

The chain uses TRBV27 and TRBJ1-1; D gene ambiguous. With 3 bases removed from V and 7 bases from J, the gap between germline ends came to 12 bases. This CDR3 contains 13 residues. The germline gives CDR1 MNHEY, CDR2 SMNVEV (reference sequence). The CDR3 loop reads CASSFDGLYEAFF. The CDR3 DNA reads as TGTGCCAGCAGTTTCGACGGACTCTATGAAGCTTTCTTT.

The CDR3 is CASRMRGSGANVLTF. CDR3 in DNA: TGTGCCAGCAGGATGCGGGGCTCCGGGGCCAACGTCCTGACTTTC. The V and J genes are TRBV5-5 and TRBJ2-6; D possibly corresponds to TRBD2 (6 bases). The V end was cut by 5 bases, the J end by 4 bases, with 13 bases between. CDR3 length equals 15 residues. CDR1 and CDR2 from the germline V gene are SGHKS and YYEKEE (reference sequence).

The rearrangement joins TRBV27 to TRBJ2-3; 13 bases fit TRBD2. From germline, CDR1 is MNHEY and CDR2 SMNVEV (reference sequence). The CDR3 is made up of 17 amino acids. V trimming: 1 base; J trimming: 2 bases; junction bases outside the gene matches: 3. As DNA, the CDR3 is TGTGCCAGCAGTTTATTGGGACTAGCGGGACACACAGATACGCAGTATTTT. Translating it yields CASSLLGLAGHTDTQYF.

V and J are TRBV4-2 and TRBJ2-1, with 7 bases aligning to TRBD1. The CDR3 loop spans 17 amino acids. The germline CDR1 and CDR2 sequences are LGHNA and YNFKEQ. The J segment lost 4 bases and the V segment lost 1 base, leaving 10 bases of the junction unmatched. DNA for the CDR3: TGTGCCAGCAGCCAAGCCTTTGACAGGGCACTTTACAATGAGCAGTTCTTC. Its translation: CASSQAFDRALYNEQFF.

The rearrangement uses TRBV28 and TRBJ2-5; D call uncertain. The end of the DNA is better explained by TRBJ2-7, so the J call may be wrong. Germline V gene lookup returns CDR1 MDHEN and CDR2 SYDVKM. The CDR3 contains 14 residues. Here the CDR3 DNA reads TGTGCCAGCAGTTTCGTCATCGTGGGCCACGAGCAGTACTTC. As protein: CASSFVIVGHEQYF.

The V gene is TRBV11-3, the J gene TRBJ1-1; perhaps TRBD1 as D (5 bases). The CDR3 covers 13 residues. Trimming shortened V by 4 bases and J by 2 bases, and 8 bases separated the two germline ends. Per the germline V gene, CDR1 is SGHNT and CDR2 is YENEEA. The CDR3, as DNA: TGTGCCAGCAGCTCCCAGGGAAACACTGAAGCTTTCTTT. Translated, it gives CASSSQGNTEAFF.

This clone was counted a few times. This chain uses TRBV6-5 with TRBJ2-1; tentative D call: TRBD2 (6 bases). V lost 8 bases, J lost 0 bases, and 14 bases lay in between. The CDR3 extends over 15 amino acids. Germline loops: CDR1 MNHEY, CDR2 SVGAGI. CDR3 amino acids: CASGPGGVSYNEQFF. The CDR3 DNA is TGTGCCAGCGGGCCCGGGGGAGTCTCCTACAATGAGCAGTTCTTC.

V is TRBV30 and J is TRBJ1-2, with D possibly matching TRBD1 (5 bases). Trimming stripped 3 bases from V and 2 bases from J, with 16 bases between. CDR3 length: 15 amino acids. Germline V lookup: CDR1 GTSNPN, CDR2 SVGIG (reference sequence). The CDR3 loop is CAWRGGSAPNYGYTF. In DNA, the CDR3 is TGTGCCTGGAGGGGGGGGTCGGCTCCGAACTATGGCTACACCTTC.

The CDR3 region is CATSRETSAWGETQYF. The CDR3 bases are TGTGCCACCAGCAGAGAGACTAGCGCTTGGGGAGAGACCCAGTACTTC. This sequence joins TRBV15 and TRBJ2-5; 8 bases fit TRBD2. Germline loops: CDR1 LNHNV, CDR2 YYDKDF (reference sequence). The CDR3 covers 16 residues. V was pared by 0 bases and J by 4 bases, with 7 bases of the junction left unmatched.

CDR3 sequence: CASSFGTSINNEQFF. The DNA for the CDR3 is TGTGCCAGCAGCTTCGGGACTAGCATAAACAATGAGCAGTTCTTC. The chain links TRBV7-9 to TRBJ2-1; 9 bases map to TRBD2. Germline CDR1 SEHNR, CDR2 FQNEAQ (reference sequence). The CDR3 sequence is 15 residues long. The V segment lost 3 bases and the J segment 5 bases; nucleotides outside the gene matches: 5.